This TCR beta chain appears in the sequencing data of a study of lung T cells in sarcoidosis with Löfgren's syndrome. As for the study in general: Repertoire analyses centered on Löfgren's syndrome patients.

TCRdb itself ran the reads through MiXCR, one entry per CDR3 protein. The sample carries about 63,000 distinct CDR3 sequences, approximately 21% recorded once. Worth noting for this clonotype: One end of the junction fails to match germline, which may point to a read error.

The source of this sequence is a human donor with sarcoidosis (Löfgren's syndrome or another form), or a control subject (not recorded which). Sequences were obtained from CD4+ T cells from PBMCs.

CDR3 bases: TGTGCCGGCAGTGCCAGGGACACGAACTATGGCTACACCTTC. Protein product: CAGSARDTNYGYTF. V and J are TRBV28 and TRBJ1-2; the D gene is possibly TRBD1 (6 bases). Looked up from germline, CDR1 is MDHEN and CDR2 is SYDVKM. CDR3 length: 14 residues.